This TCR beta chain was captured in a study of tumor-infiltrating lymphocytes in primary liver carcinoma. Background on the study: All patients, whether men or women, fell within 30 to 69 years of age.

Blood RNA came from unsorted whole blood; germline DNA was also extracted. CDR1 and CDR2 from the germline V gene are DFQATT and SNEGSKA (reference sequence). The length of the CDR3 is 12 residues. Trimming shortened V by 6 bases and J by 3 bases, and 12 bases separated the two germline ends. Reverse transcription of 500 to 650 ng total RNA with a constant-region primer produced TCR beta cDNA. Libraries covering TCR beta were generated through three nested multiplex PCR rounds (using a slightly modified ARM-PCR). The two initial PCR rounds, approximately 10 cycles each, used TRBV1-TRBV30 forward and C-beta reverse primers. In TCRdb, the multiplex PCR reads were re-called with MiXCR into one record per CDR3 protein. This sample has approximately 330,000 distinct CDR3 sequences; about two thirds occur once, and the top ten carry under 8%.

The sample taken for sequencing was peripheral blood. The sequence came from a man in his forties with primary liver carcinoma and hepatitis B virus infection. This chain links TRBV20-1 with TRBJ2-7; D is perhaps TRBD1 or TRBD2 (5 bases each). The CDR3 nucleotides read TGCAGTGCCGCTCTGGGGGACTACGAGCAGTACTTC. Translated: CSAALGDYEQYF.